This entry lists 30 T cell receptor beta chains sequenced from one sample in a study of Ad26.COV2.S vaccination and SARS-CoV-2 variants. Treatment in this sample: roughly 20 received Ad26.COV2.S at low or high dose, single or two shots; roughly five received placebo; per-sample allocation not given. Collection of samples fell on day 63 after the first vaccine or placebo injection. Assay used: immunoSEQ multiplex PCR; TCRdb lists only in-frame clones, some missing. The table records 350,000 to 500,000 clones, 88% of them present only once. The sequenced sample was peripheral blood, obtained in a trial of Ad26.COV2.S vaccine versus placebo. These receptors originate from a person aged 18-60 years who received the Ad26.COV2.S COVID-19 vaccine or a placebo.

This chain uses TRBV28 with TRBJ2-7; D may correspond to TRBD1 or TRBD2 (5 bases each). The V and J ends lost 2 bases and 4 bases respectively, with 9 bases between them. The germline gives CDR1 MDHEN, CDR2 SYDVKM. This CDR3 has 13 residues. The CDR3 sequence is CASSLEGTYEQYF. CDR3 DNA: TGTGCCAGCAGTTTAGAAGGGACGTACGAGCAGTACTTC.

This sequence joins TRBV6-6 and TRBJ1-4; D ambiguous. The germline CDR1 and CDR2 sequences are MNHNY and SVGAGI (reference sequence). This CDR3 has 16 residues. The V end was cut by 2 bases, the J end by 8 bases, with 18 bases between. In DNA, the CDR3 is TGTGCCAGCAGTTACAATCCGGGCAGGCATGTAGAAAAACTGTTTTTT. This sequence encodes CASSYNPGRHVEKLFF.

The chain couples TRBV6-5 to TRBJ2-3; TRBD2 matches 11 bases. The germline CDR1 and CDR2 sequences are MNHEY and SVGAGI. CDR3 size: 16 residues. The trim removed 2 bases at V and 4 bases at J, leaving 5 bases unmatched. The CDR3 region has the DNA TGTGCCAGCAGTTACGAAGCTAGCGGGGGGTCAGATACGCAGTATTTT. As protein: CASSYEASGGSDTQYF.

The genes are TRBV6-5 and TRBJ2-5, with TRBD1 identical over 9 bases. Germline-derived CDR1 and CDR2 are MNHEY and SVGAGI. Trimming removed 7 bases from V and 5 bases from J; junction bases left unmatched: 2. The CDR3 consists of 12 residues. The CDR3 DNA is TGTGCCAGCATGACAGGGGGTGAGACCCAGTACTTC. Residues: CASMTGGETQYF.

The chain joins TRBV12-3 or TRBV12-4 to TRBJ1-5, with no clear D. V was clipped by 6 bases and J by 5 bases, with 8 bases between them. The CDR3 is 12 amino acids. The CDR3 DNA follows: TGTGCCAGCAGATCAAGGGATCAGCCCCAGCATTTT. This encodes CASRSRDQPQHF.

CDR3 nucleotides: TGCAGCGTTTCAAGACCCAAAGGCTACACCTTC. Residues: CSVSRPKGYTF. This chain uses TRBV29-1 with TRBJ1-2; D unresolved. The CDR3 runs 11 residues. Trimming shortened V by 5 bases and J by 8 bases, and 12 bases separated the two germline ends. Germline V CDR1 and CDR2: SQVTM, ANQGSEA.

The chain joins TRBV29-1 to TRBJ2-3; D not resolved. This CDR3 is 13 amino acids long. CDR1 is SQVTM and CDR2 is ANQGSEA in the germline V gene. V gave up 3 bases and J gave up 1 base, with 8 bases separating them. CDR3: CSVEYAGTDTQYF. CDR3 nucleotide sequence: TGCAGCGTTGAGTATGCGGGCACAGATACGCAGTATTTT.

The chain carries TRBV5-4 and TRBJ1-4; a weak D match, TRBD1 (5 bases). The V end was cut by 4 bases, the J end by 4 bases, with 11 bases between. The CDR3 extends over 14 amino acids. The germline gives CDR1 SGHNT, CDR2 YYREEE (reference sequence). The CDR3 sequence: CASSRDSYNEKLFF. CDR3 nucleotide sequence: TGTGCCAGCAGCCGAGACAGTTATAATGAAAAACTGTTTTTT.

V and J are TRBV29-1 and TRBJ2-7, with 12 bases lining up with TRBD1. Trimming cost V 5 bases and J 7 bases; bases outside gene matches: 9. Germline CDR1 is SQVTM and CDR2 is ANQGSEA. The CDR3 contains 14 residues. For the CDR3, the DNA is TGCAGCGTTACTACCGGGACAGGGGGCGAAGAGCAGTACTTC. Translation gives CSVTTGTGGEEQYF.

CDR3 loop: CASSPGASGANVLTF. The CDR3 DNA reads as TGCGCCAGCAGCCCTGGAGCCTCTGGGGCCAACGTCCTGACTTTC. The rearrangement links TRBV5-1 to TRBJ2-6; D unclear. Trimming removed 4 bases from V and 0 bases from J, with 8 bases in between. Germline CDR1 is SGHRS and CDR2 is YFSETQ. This CDR3 has 15 amino acids.

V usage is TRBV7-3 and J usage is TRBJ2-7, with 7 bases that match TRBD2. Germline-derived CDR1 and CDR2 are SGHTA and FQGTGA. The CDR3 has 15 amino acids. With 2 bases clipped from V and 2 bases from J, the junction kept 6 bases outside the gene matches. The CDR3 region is CASSLLGGGTYEQYF. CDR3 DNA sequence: TGTGCCAGCAGCTTACTTGGCGGGGGAACCTACGAGCAGTACTTC.

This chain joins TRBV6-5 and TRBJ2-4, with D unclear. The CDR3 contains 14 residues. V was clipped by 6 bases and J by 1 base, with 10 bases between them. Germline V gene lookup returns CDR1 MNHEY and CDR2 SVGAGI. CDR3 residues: CASSPVGAKNIQYF. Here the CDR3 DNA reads TGTGCCAGCAGCCCGGTTGGGGCCAAAAACATTCAGTACTTC.

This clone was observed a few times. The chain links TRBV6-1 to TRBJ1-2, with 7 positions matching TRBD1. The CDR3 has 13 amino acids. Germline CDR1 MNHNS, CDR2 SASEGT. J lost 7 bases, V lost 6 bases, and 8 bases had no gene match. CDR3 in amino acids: CASSTDRVSGYTF. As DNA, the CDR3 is TGTGCCAGCAGCACCGACAGGGTTTCTGGCTACACCTTC.

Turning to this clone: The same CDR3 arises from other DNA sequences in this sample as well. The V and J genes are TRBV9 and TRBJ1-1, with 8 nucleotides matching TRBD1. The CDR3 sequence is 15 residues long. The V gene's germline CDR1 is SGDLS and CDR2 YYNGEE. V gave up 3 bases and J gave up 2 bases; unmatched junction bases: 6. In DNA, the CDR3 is TGTGCCAGCAGCGCGTCCGGGACAGGTAACACTGAAGCTTTCTTT. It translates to CASSASGTGNTEAFF. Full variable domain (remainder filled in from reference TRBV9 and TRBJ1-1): DSGVTQTPKHLITATGQRVTLRCSPRSGDLSVYWYQQSLDQGLQFLIQYYNGEERAKGNILERFSAQQFPDLHSELNLSSLELGDSALYFCASSASGTGNTEAFFGQGTRLTVV.

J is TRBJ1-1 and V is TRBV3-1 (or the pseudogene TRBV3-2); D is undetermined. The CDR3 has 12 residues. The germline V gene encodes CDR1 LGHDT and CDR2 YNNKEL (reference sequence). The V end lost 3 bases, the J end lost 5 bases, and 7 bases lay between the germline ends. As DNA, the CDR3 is TGTGCCAGCAGCCAGCAAGGTACTGAAGCTTTCTTT. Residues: CASSQQGTEAFF.

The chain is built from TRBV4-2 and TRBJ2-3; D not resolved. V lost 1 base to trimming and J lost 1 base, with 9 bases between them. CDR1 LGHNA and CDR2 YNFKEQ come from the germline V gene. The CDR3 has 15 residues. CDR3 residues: CASSQALVGTDTQYF. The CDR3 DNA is TGTGCCAGCAGCCAAGCCCTAGTGGGCACAGATACGCAGTATTTT.

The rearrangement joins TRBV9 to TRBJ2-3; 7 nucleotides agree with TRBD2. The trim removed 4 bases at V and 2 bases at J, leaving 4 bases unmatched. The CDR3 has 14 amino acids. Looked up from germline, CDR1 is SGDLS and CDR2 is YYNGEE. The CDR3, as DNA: TGTGCCAGCAGCAGAGCGGGGAACACAGATACGCAGTATTTT. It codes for CASSRAGNTDTQYF.

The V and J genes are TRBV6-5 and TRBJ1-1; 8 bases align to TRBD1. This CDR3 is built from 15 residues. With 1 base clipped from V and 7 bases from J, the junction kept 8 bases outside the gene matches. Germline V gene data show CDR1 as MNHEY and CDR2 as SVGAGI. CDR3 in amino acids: CASSYYRGSANEAFF. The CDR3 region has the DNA TGTGCCAGCAGTTACTACAGGGGGAGTGCTAATGAAGCTTTCTTT.

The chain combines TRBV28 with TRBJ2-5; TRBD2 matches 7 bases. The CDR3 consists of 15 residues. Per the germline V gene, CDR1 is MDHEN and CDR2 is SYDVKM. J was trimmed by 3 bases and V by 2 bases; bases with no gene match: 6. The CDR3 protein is CASSLALALEETQYF. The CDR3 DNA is TGTGCCAGCAGTTTAGCACTAGCGTTAGAAGAGACCCAGTACTTC.

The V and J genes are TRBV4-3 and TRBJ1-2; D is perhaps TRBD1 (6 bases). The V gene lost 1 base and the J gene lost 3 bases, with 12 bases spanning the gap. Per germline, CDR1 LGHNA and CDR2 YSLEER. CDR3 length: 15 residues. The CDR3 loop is CASSQGRGPYYGYTF. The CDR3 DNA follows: TGCGCCAGCAGCCAAGGGCGGGGGCCCTACTATGGCTACACCTTC.

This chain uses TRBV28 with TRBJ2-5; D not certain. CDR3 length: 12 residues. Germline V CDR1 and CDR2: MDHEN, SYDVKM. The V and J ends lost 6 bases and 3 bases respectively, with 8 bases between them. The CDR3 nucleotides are TGTGCCAGCAGAGGATTGGAAGAGACCCAGTACTTC. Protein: CASRGLEETQYF.

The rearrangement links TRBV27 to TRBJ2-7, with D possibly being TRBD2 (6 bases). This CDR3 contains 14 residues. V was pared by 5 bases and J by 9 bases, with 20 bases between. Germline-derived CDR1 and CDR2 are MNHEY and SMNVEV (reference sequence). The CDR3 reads CASSPPGLGGMQYF. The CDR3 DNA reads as TGTGCCAGCAGTCCTCCGGGACTTGGGGGTATGCAGTACTTC.

Written as DNA, the CDR3 is TGTGCCAGCAGCTTGGGGTTAGCCAAAAACATTCAGTACTTC. Its protein product is CASSLGLAKNIQYF. The rearrangement joins TRBV7-2 to TRBJ2-4, with D unresolved. Trimming cost V 3 bases and J 0 bases, with 6 bases left between them. CDR1 and CDR2 (germline): SGHTA, FQGNSA. The CDR3 loop spans 14 amino acids.

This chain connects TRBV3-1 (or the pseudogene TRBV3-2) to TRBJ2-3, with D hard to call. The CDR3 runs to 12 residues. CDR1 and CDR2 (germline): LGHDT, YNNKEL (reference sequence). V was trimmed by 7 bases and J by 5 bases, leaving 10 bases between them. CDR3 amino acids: CASNLNGDTQYF. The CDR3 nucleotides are TGTGCCAGCAACCTTAATGGAGATACGCAGTATTTT.

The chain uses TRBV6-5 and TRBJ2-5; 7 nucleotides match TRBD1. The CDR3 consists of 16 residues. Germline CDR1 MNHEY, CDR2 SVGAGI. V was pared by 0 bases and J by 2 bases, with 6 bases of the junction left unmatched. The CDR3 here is CASSYSRTGTQETQYF. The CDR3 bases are TGTGCCAGCAGTTACTCCAGGACAGGTACTCAAGAGACCCAGTACTTC.

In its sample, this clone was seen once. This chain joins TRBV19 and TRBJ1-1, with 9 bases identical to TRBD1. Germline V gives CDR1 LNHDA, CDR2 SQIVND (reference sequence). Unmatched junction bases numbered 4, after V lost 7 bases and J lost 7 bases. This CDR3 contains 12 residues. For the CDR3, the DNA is TGTGCCAGTACCGGACAGGGGATTGAAGCTTTCTTT. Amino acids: CASTGQGIEAFF.

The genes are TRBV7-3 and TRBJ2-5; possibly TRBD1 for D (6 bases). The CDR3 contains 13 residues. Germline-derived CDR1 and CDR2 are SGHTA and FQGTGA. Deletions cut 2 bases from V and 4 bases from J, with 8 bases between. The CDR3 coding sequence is TGTGCCAGCAGCTTACGAGGGGGAGAGACCCAGTACTTC. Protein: CASSLRGGETQYF.

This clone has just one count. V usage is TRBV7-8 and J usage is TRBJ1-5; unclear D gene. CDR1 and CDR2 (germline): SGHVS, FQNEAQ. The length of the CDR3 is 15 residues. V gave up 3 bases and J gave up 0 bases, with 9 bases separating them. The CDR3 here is CASSLDGYSNQPQHF. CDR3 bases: TGTGCCAGCAGCTTGGACGGCTATAGCAATCAGCCCCAGCATTTT.

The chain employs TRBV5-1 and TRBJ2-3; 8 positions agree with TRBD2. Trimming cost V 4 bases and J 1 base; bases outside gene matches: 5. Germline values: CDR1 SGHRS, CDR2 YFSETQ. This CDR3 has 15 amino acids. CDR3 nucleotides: TGCGCCAGCAGCGCCCTCGGGAGGGGCACAGATACGCAGTATTTT. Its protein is CASSALGRGTDTQYF.

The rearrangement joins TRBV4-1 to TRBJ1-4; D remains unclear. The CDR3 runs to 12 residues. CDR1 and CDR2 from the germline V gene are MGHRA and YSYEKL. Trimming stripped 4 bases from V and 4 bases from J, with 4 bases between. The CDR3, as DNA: TGCGCCAGCAGCCCGATTAATGAAAAACTGTTTTTT. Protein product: CASSPINEKLFF.